A selection of T cell receptor beta chains follows, all from one sample in a study of blood T cell repertoires in COVID-19. Sequencing used immunoSEQ multiplex PCR; TCRdb keeps in-frame clones, though not all of them. The sample has around 260,000 clones, around nine tenths seen once. The sequenced material came from peripheral blood. All receptors come from a woman between 35 and 50 years old who had recovered from COVID-19. Each CDR3 is given with its conserved first and last residue. D genes are given only for firm matches. A row's size may be missing; if present it is once, few, many or a size class.

cdr3_aa,cdr3_nt,d_call,clone_size,cdr3_length,v_call,j_call
CSASGASDMNTEAFF,TGCAGTGCTAGTGGGGCCTCAGACATGAACACTGAAGCTTTCTTT,.,.,15,TRBV20-1,TRBJ1-1
CASSLAGTSGSDTQYF,TGTGCCAGCAGCTTAGCTGGGACTAGCGGGTCCGATACGCAGTATTTT,TRBD2,once,16,TRBV5-5,TRBJ2-3
CASSLSGTLYEQYF,TGTGCCAGCAGCTTAAGCGGGACGCTATACGAGCAGTACTTC,TRBD2,.,14,TRBV7-9,TRBJ2-7
CASSAGQGEQFF,TGTGCCAGCAGCGCCGGACAGGGTGAGCAGTTCTTC,TRBD1,.,12,TRBV9,TRBJ2-1
CASSILHTDYHEQYF,TGTGCCAGTAGTATACTTCATACGGACTACCACGAGCAGTACTTC,.,.,15,TRBV19,TRBJ2-7
CASSQSWARGEQFF,TGTGCCAGCAGTCAGAGCTGGGCGCGAGGGGAGCAGTTCTTC,.,.,14,TRBV27,TRBJ2-1
CASSLRLAGGPGTDTQYF,TGCGCCAGCAGCCTACGACTAGCGGGAGGCCCTGGCACAGATACGCAGTATTTT,TRBD2,.,18,TRBV5-1,TRBJ2-3
CASTNTGGEAFF,TGTGCCAGCACCAATACAGGGGGTGAAGCTTTCTTT,TRBD1,.,12,TRBV27,TRBJ1-1
CASSFSGTYEQYF,TGTGCCAGCAGTTTCTCGGGAACCTACGAGCAGTACTTC,.,.,13,TRBV27,TRBJ2-7
CASKPKRGVDTEAFF,TGTGCCAGTAAACCTAAACGGGGGGTTGACACTGAAGCTTTCTTT,.,.,15,TRBV19,TRBJ1-1
CASSRGTNSGNTIYF,TGTGCCAGCAGCAGAGGGACAAACTCTGGAAACACCATATATTTT,.,.,15,TRBV9,TRBJ1-3
CASSWDRGVDGYTF,TGTGCCAGCAGCTGGGACAGGGGAGTTGATGGCTACACCTTC,TRBD1,.,14,TRBV5-8,TRBJ1-2
CASSQKGEGTQYF,TGCGCCAGCAGCCAAAAAGGTGAGGGGACCCAGTACTTC,.,.,13,TRBV4-1,TRBJ2-5
CASSARADEPQHF,TGTGCCAGCAGCGCCCGAGCGGACGAGCCCCAGCATTTT,.,.,13,TRBV21-1,TRBJ1-5
CASSEAETQYF,TGTGCCAGCAGCGAGGCAGAGACCCAGTACTTC,.,.,11,TRBV7-9,TRBJ2-5
CASSLGASGRLPYEQYF,TGTGCCAGCAGCTTAGGGGCTAGCGGGAGACTCCCCTACGAGCAGTACTTC,TRBD2,.,17,TRBV11-3,TRBJ2-7
CASSWQGSGTDTQYF,TGTGCCAGTAGTTGGCAGGGGTCAGGCACAGATACGCAGTATTTT,.,.,15,TRBV19,TRBJ2-3
CASSSPLLTGELFF,TGTGCCAGCAGCTCCCCCCTACTCACCGGGGAGCTGTTTTTT,.,few,14,TRBV11-2,TRBJ2-2
CASRPWVLAGNEAFF,TGTGCCAGCAGGCCGTGGGTGTTGGCAGGGAATGAAGCTTTCTTT,.,once,15,TRBV28,TRBJ1-1
CASSYRASGPTDTQYF,TGTGCCAGCAGCTACCGGGCTAGCGGGCCCACAGATACGCAGTATTTT,TRBD2,.,16,TRBV5-4,TRBJ2-3
CASRPDYGVAKNIQYF,TGCGCCAGCAGACCGGACTATGGGGTAGCCAAAAACATTCAGTACTTC,.,.,16,TRBV5-1,TRBJ2-4
CASSSWTGPNTEAFF,TGCGCCAGCAGCAGCTGGACAGGACCGAACACTGAAGCTTTCTTT,TRBD1,.,15,TRBV5-1,TRBJ1-1
CASRRDRASDQPQHF,TGCGCCAGCAGGAGGGACAGGGCGTCGGATCAGCCCCAGCATTTT,TRBD1,.,15,TRBV10-2,TRBJ1-5
CASTPTGLGNTIYF,TGTGCCAGCACTCCGACAGGTTTAGGAAACACCATATATTTT,.,.,14,TRBV14,TRBJ1-3
CASSHLTGIRWAQHF,TGTGCCAGCAGTCATCTGACAGGGATCCGATGGGCCCAGCATTTT,TRBD1,.,15,TRBV25-1,TRBJ1-5
CASSYGRTYEQYF,TGTGCCAGCAGTTACGGCAGGACCTACGAGCAGTACTTC,.,.,13,TRBV6-6,TRBJ2-7
CASSFSGEFGEQYF,TGTGCCAGCAGCTTTTCCGGGGAGTTTGGCGAGCAGTACTTC,.,.,14,TRBV7-9,TRBJ2-7
CASSPGPGANVLTF,TGCGCCAGCAGTCCTGGCCCTGGGGCCAACGTCCTGACTTTC,.,.,14,TRBV23-1,TRBJ2-6
CASSASGGSTYEQYF,TGTGCCAGCTCAGCTTCGGGGGGCTCAACCTACGAGCAGTACTTC,.,.,15,TRBV18,TRBJ2-7
CASSQRQFSGVGEQFF,TGTGCCAGCAGCCAGCGCCAGTTTAGCGGCGTTGGTGAGCAGTTCTTC,.,.,16,TRBV3-1/TRBV3-2,TRBJ2-1
CASSAEVSSYEQYF,TGTGCCAGCAGTGCGGAGGTTTCCTCCTACGAGCAGTACTTC,.,few,14,TRBV2,TRBJ2-7
CASSQPFWRGRDTEAFF,TGTGCCAGCAGCCAACCCTTTTGGCGGGGGCGGGACACTGAAGCTTTCTTT,.,.,17,TRBV11-2,TRBJ1-1
CAWSDRGLQPLHF,TGTGCCTGGAGTGACAGGGGATTGCAACCCCTCCACTTT,TRBD1,once,13,TRBV30,TRBJ1-6
CASSPGILAGLVAGGDYEQYF,TGTGCCAGCTCACCAGGTATTTTAGCGGGCTTAGTAGCGGGAGGAGACTACGAGCAGTACTTC,TRBD2,.,21,TRBV18,TRBJ2-7
CASSLTGLETQYF,TGTGCCAGCAGCCTGACAGGGCTAGAGACCCAGTACTTC,.,few,13,TRBV21-1,TRBJ2-5
CASSVVRGFSASYEQYF,TGTGCCAGCAGCGTAGTCAGGGGGTTTAGCGCATCCTACGAGCAGTACTTC,TRBD1,.,17,TRBV9,TRBJ2-7
CASSKGKGTSGIYNEQFF,TGTGCCAGCAGCAAAGGAAAAGGGACTAGCGGGATATACAATGAGCAGTTCTTC,TRBD2,.,18,TRBV7-2,TRBJ2-1
CASSPLALATEAFF,TGTGCCAGCAGTCCACTTGCGCTTGCCACTGAAGCTTTCTTT,.,.,14,TRBV25-1,TRBJ1-1
CASSQGAGRNQPQHF,TGTGCCAGCAGCCAAGGGGCAGGCCGCAATCAGCCCCAGCATTTT,.,.,15,TRBV3-1/TRBV3-2,TRBJ1-5
CASTGPRARDTQYF,TGTGCCAGCACCGGACCGAGGGCCCGAGATACGCAGTATTTT,.,.,14,TRBV27,TRBJ2-3
CAWTHKGTGVHEQYF,TGTGCCTGGACCCACAAAGGGACAGGGGTACACGAGCAGTACTTC,TRBD1,.,15,TRBV30,TRBJ2-7
CASSLDPGGNTGELFF,TGCGCCAGCAGCTTGGATCCAGGGGGGAACACCGGGGAGCTGTTTTTT,TRBD1,.,16,TRBV5-1,TRBJ2-2
CARGQIEDEKLFF,TGTGCCAGGGGACAGATCGAGGATGAAAAACTGTTTTTT,TRBD1,.,13,TRBV6-5,TRBJ1-4
CAYRKGQGINYGYTF,TGTGCCTACCGGAAGGGACAGGGGATTAACTATGGCTACACCTTC,TRBD1,.,15,TRBV30,TRBJ1-2
CASSPRLTGAPSETQYF,TGTGCCAGCAGCCCGCGCCTTACAGGGGCCCCGTCGGAGACCCAGTACTTC,TRBD1,.,17,TRBV11-2,TRBJ2-5
CASSEEWAGGLYEQYF,TGTGCCAGCAGTGAGGAATGGGCAGGGGGTCTCTACGAGCAGTACTTC,TRBD1,.,16,TRBV6-1,TRBJ2-7
CASSRDNYNEQFF,TGTGCCAGCAGTCGGGACAACTACAATGAGCAGTTCTTC,.,.,13,TRBV6-2/TRBV6-3,TRBJ2-1
CASSPRDGGYEQYF,TGTGCCAGCTCACCCCGGGACGGGGGTTACGAGCAGTACTTC,.,.,14,TRBV18,TRBJ2-7
CASSAGQSYTGELFF,TGTGCCAGCAGCGCGGGACAGTCTTACACCGGGGAGCTGTTTTTT,.,.,15,TRBV5-4,TRBJ2-2
CASSQDWAMEQFF,TGTGCCAGCAGCCAGGATTGGGCGATGGAGCAGTTCTTC,.,.,13,TRBV7-2,TRBJ2-1
CASSQAWGQGDTIYF,TGCGCCAGCAGCCAAGCATGGGGACAGGGAGACACCATATATTTT,TRBD1,.,15,TRBV4-1,TRBJ1-3
CASSKEVAYEQYF,TGTGCCAGCAGCAAGGAGGTTGCGTACGAGCAGTACTTC,.,.,13,TRBV11-2,TRBJ2-7
CASSFLLDLGEQYF,TGTGCCAGCAGCTTTTTACTAGATCTGGGCGAGCAGTACTTC,.,.,14,TRBV5-6,TRBJ2-7
CASSLGKTRIQETQYF,TGTGCCAGCAGCTTAGGGAAGACACGGATACAAGAGACCCAGTACTTC,.,.,16,TRBV7-2,TRBJ2-5
CASSYSRYSNQPQHF,TGTGCCAGCAGTTACTCGCGATATAGCAATCAGCCCCAGCATTTT,.,once,15,TRBV6-5,TRBJ1-5
CASSKSSDRTHTGELFF,TGTGCCAGTAGTAAGTCGTCGGACAGGACACACACCGGGGAGCTGTTTTTT,TRBD1,.,17,TRBV19,TRBJ2-2
CARSLRNQPQHF,TGTGCCAGAAGCTTGCGGAATCAGCCCCAGCATTTT,.,.,12,TRBV5-3,TRBJ1-5